This entry concerns a single TCR beta chain. The data belong to a study of blood T cell repertoires in COVID-19. Across the study: Collection of acute and convalescent COVID-19 samples took place in the United States, Italy and Spain. The analysed material was cDNA or gDNA that came from T cells, B-cell-depleted T cells, or PBMCs.

The length of the CDR3 is 15 residues. CDR1 and CDR2 from the germline V gene are ENHRY and SYGVKD. V lost 5 bases and J lost 5, with 13 bases in between. Authors' processing steps: Amplifying reference gene primers gave estimates of nucleated cell counts. Sequencing was performed with immunoSEQ multiplex PCR; in TCRdb, only in-frame clones are kept and a portion is missing. V, J and clone size are those of that table, while D and trimming were read from the DNA. This sample has about 160,000 clones, with approximately 80% found just once. The sequence derives from a woman at least 80 years old with active or convalescent COVID-19. Material for sequencing was peripheral blood. V is TRBV10-3 and J is TRBJ1-6; D may be TRBD1 (5 bases). CDR3 coding DNA: TGTGCCATCAGTTCAGGGATTAATAATAATTCACCCCTCCACTTT. Protein sequence: CAISSGINNNSPLHF.